Shown below are 16 T cell receptor beta chains from a single sample sequenced in a study of cytomegalovirus exposure and HLA in healthy donors (dated by TCRdb to about 2017). Library creation used the immunoSEQ multiplex PCR assay. A mixture of 60 forward primers for TCR Vbeta segments and 13 reverse primers for TCR Jbeta segments was used in the multiplex PCR. TCRdb retrieved this table from immuneACCESS and kept in-frame rearrangements only. Not all clones are present; in checked studies, unresolved V genes account for under half, and no reason is known for the remainder. A total of 200,000 or so clones appear in this sample, about four fifths of them only once. The ten largest clones represent about 3% of the sample. The specimen sequenced was PBMCs. The source of these receptors is a man aged 25-45 years in good health and CMV-seronegative.

This sequence joins TRBV9 and TRBJ1-3, with TRBD1 matching 8 bases. CDR3 size: 13 residues. Germline V gene data show CDR1 as SGDLS and CDR2 as YYNGEE. V shed 2 bases and J 8 bases; nucleotides not matched to a gene: 3. This CDR3 reads CASSVGQGHTIYF. In nucleotides, the CDR3 is TGTGCCAGCAGCGTTGGACAGGGACACACCATATATTTT.

The DNA for the CDR3 is TGTGCCAGCAGCTTGGACAGGGTCGGTGGCTACACCTTC. This encodes CASSLDRVGGYTF. J is TRBJ1-2 and V is TRBV6-5; the match to TRBD1 covers 8 bases. The CDR3 is made up of 13 amino acids. The germline gives CDR1 MNHEY, CDR2 SVGAGI. Trimming took 6 bases from V and 7 from J; bases not matched to a gene: 7.

Remarks on this clone: Within the sample, other DNA sequences also encode this same CDR3. The V and J genes are TRBV5-1 and TRBJ2-1; D not resolved. Per germline, CDR1 SGHRS and CDR2 YFSETQ. Trimming pared 0 bases from V and 9 bases from J, leaving 7 bases between. CDR3 length: 12 residues. The CDR3 region is CASSLEESEQFF. CDR3 DNA sequence: TGCGCCAGCAGCTTGGAGGAGAGTGAGCAGTTCTTC.

The chain couples TRBV9 to TRBJ2-2; 7 nucleotides align to TRBD2. There are 16 residues in the CDR3. J gave up 7 bases and V 3 bases, and 12 bases lay outside the gene matches. Germline lookup yields CDR1 SGDLS and CDR2 YYNGEE. CDR3 DNA: TGTGCCAGCAGCGCCACCGGGACTACAGTGGGCGGGGAGCTGTTTTTT. Protein: CASSATGTTVGGELFF. Based on the CDR3 plus reference TRBV9 and TRBJ2-2, the full variable domain is DSGVTQTPKHLITATGQRVTLRCSPRSGDLSVYWYQQSLDQGLQFLIQYYNGEERAKGNILERFSAQQFPDLHSELNLSSLELGDSALYFCASSATGTTVGGELFFGEGSRLTVL.

The chain recombines TRBV5-4 with TRBJ2-3; D remains ambiguous. From germline, CDR1 is SGHNT and CDR2 YYREEE (reference sequence). The CDR3 contains 16 residues. Trimming stripped 3 bases from V and 7 bases from J, with 21 bases between. The CDR3 DNA is TGTGCCAGCAGCTCTGGCCTCCCCATCTCCGGGTATACGCAGTATTTT. Amino acids: CASSSGLPISGYTQYF.

This chain joins TRBV28 and TRBJ2-5, with D maybe TRBD1 (7 bases). Germline lookup yields CDR1 MDHEN and CDR2 SYDVKM. The CDR3 is made up of 13 amino acids. Trimming removed 5 bases at V and 7 bases at J, with 14 bases between. The CDR3 nucleotides read TGTGCCAGCAGTCCCCGACAGGGAGGGACCCAGTACTTC. Encoded protein: CASSPRQGGTQYF.

This rearrangement joins TRBV4-3 to TRBJ1-5; weak D call: TRBD1 (6 bases). The CDR3 sequence is 18 residues long. With 0 bases removed from V and 5 bases from J, the gap between germline ends came to 20 bases. The germline gives CDR1 LGHNA, CDR2 YSLEER. The CDR3 DNA follows: TGCGCCAGCAGCCAAGATTCTAACAGGGAAGCCCCAGATCAGCCCCAGCATTTT. Amino acids: CASSQDSNREAPDQPQHF.

V is TRBV6-5 and J is TRBJ2-3, with TRBD2 matching over 8 bases. With V trimmed by 3 bases and J by 0 bases, 5 bases remained unmatched. In germline, CDR1 is MNHEY, CDR2 SVGAGI. The CDR3 runs 16 residues. Here the CDR3 reads CASSYRTSISTDTQYF. DNA of the CDR3: TGTGCCAGCAGTTATAGGACTAGCATTAGCACAGATACGCAGTATTTT.

The chain combines TRBV9 with TRBJ2-3; no reliable D call. The length of the CDR3 is 13 residues. Per the germline V gene, CDR1 is SGDLS and CDR2 is YYNGEE. V gave up 1 base and J gave up 8 bases, with 11 bases separating them. The CDR3 loop reads CASSVYETGTQYF. DNA of the CDR3: TGTGCCAGCAGCGTATATGAGACTGGTACGCAGTATTTT.

The chain is built from TRBV6-6 and TRBJ1-3, with 9 bases aligning to TRBD1. The CDR3 covers 16 residues. The germline V gene has CDR1 MNHNY and CDR2 SVGAGI (reference sequence). J lost 1 base, V lost 5 bases, and 6 bases had no gene match. In DNA form, the CDR3 reads TGTGCCAGCAGTCCGCCGGGACAGGGTTCTGGAAACACCATATATTTT. Translating gives CASSPPGQGSGNTIYF.

The chain joins TRBV5-1 to TRBJ2-7; 7 bases agree with TRBD1. The germline V gene has CDR1 SGHRS and CDR2 YFSETQ. The CDR3 loop spans 16 amino acids. V dropped 0 bases and J dropped 2; count of bases not matched to a gene: 8. The CDR3 sequence: CASSLARDSKTYEQYF. DNA of the CDR3: TGCGCCAGCAGCTTGGCCCGGGACAGTAAAACCTACGAGCAGTACTTC.

The count of this clone is one. V and J are TRBV6-5 and TRBJ1-2; TRBD1 is a possible D gene (5 bases). CDR3 length: 12 amino acids. Trimming shortened V by 7 bases and J by 4 bases, and 10 bases separated the two germline ends. The germline V gene encodes CDR1 MNHEY and CDR2 SVGAGI. CDR3 bases: TGTGCCAGCAAAAGGGGCACCTATGGCTACACCTTC. Translating it yields CASKRGTYGYTF.

The rearrangement joins TRBV7-9 to TRBJ2-7; TRBD2 matches 12 bases. Trimming at V came to 1 base and at J to 9 bases, leaving 13 bases not matched to a gene. The CDR3 has 17 residues. Germline V gives CDR1 SEHNR, CDR2 FQNEAQ (reference sequence). As DNA, the CDR3 is TGTGCCAGCAGCTTAGGCCCTCCCCTAGCGGGGGGGGTTCGGCAGTACTTC. Translation: CASSLGPPLAGGVRQYF.

A single count supports this clone. V and J are TRBV18 and TRBJ1-2, with D maybe TRBD1 (5 bases). The CDR3 spans 12 residues. Trimming removed 6 bases from V and 8 bases from J, with 13 bases in between. CDR1 and CDR2 from the germline V gene are KGHSH and LQKENI. CDR3 in amino acids: CASSDGRGGYTF. DNA of the CDR3: TGTGCCAGCTCCGACGGGAGGGGCGGCTACACCTTC.

This clone has only a few counts. This rearrangement joins TRBV7-9 to TRBJ2-5; D possibly corresponds to TRBD1 (7 bases). Trimming shortened V by 5 bases and J by 1 base, and 14 bases separated the two germline ends. Germline CDR1 SEHNR, CDR2 FQNEAQ (reference sequence). The CDR3 has 15 residues. The CDR3 protein is CASSGRGVFQETQYF. CDR3 DNA sequence: TGTGCCAGCAGCGGCAGGGGGGTGTTCCAAGAGACCCAGTACTTC. Full variable domain (missing parts from reference TRBV7-9 and TRBJ2-5): DTGVSQNPRHKITKRGQNVTFRCDPISEHNRLYWYRQTLGQGPEFLTYFQNEAQLEKSRLLSDRFSAERPKGSFSTLEIQRTEQGDSAMYLCASSGRGVFQETQYFGPGTRLLVL.

The CDR3 loop is CASSQMGRWEGLQETQYF. For the CDR3, the DNA is TGCGCCAGCAGCCAGATGGGTCGATGGGAGGGCCTCCAAGAGACCCAGTACTTC. The V gene is TRBV4-1, the J gene TRBJ2-5; 7 bases align to TRBD2. V lost 3 bases and J lost 1; bases outside the gene matches: 14. This CDR3 has 18 residues. Germline V gene sequence: CDR1 MGHRA, CDR2 YSYEKL.